The entry that follows covers one T cell receptor (beta chain) sequence. Its antigen remains unknown. The entry originates in a study of OX40 agonist ivuxolimab in advanced cancers. Overall study context: Patients were under 90% male with ages roughly 20 to 90, mean 60. Partial responses were achieved by three patients, of whom one had hepatocellular carcinoma and two had cutaneous melanoma. General study findings and limits: What antigens the expanded peripheral T cells recognized was never established. Among the least clonally expanded were partial responders at 0.1-3.0 mg/kg.

Profiling relied on immunoSEQ multiplex PCR, and the TCRdb table lists in-frame clones only, not all of them. The table lists tens of thousands of clones, around 87% of them singletons, with around 0.95% in the top ten. V lost 2 bases, J lost 5 bases, and 15 bases lay in between. CDR1 is MGHRA, CDR2 YSYEKL, per germline. The CDR3 is 16 amino acids. The V and J genes are TRBV4-1 and TRBJ1-4, with D perhaps TRBD1 (5 bases). The receptor was derived from an adult with an advanced solid tumor such as melanoma, head and neck, liver or kidney cancer. The sample in question was CD4+ or CD8+ T cells sorted from blood, obtained in a trial of the OX40 agonist ivuxolimab. CDR3 amino acids: CASSQLGVLKNEKLFF. The CDR3 nucleotides are TGCGCCAGCAGCCAATTAGGGGTGCTCAAAAATGAAAAACTGTTTTTT.